Following are 2 T cell receptor beta chains from one sample sequenced in a study of graft-versus-host responses after intestinal transplantation. Which antigens these TCRs recognize remains unknown. Profiling relied on immunoSEQ multiplex PCR, and the TCRdb table lists in-frame clones only, not all of them. Found here are more than 65,000 clones, around 90% of them singletons; the top ten hold about 1.3%. The sample was unstimulated CD8+ T cells sorted from spleen or lymph node cells, taken before intestinal transplant. Receptor source: a human donor who received an intestinal transplant.

The J gene is TRBJ2-5, the V gene TRBV10-3; no definite D call. Germline CDR1 is ENHRY and CDR2 is SYGVKD. The germline V and J ends were trimmed by 0 bases and 1 base, with 9 bases remaining between them. CDR3 length equals 15 residues. This chain's CDR3 is CAISESEDSQETQYF. The CDR3 DNA reads as TGTGCCATCAGTGAGTCGGAAGACTCCCAAGAGACCCAGTACTTC.

As concerns this clone: A read error may account for a junction end that differs from germline. In DNA form, the CDR3 reads TGTGCTAGCAGCTTGAGCCCGGGACACTACAATGAGCAGTTCTTC. Encoded protein: CASSLSPGHYNEQFF. This chain joins TRBV7-7 and TRBJ2-1, with a possible D match to TRBD1 (6 bases). The germline V gene has CDR1 SSHAT and CDR2 FNYEAQ (reference sequence). The CDR3 length is 15 residues. Combining the CDR3 with reference TRBV7-7 and TRBJ2-1 gives the whole variable domain GAGVSQSPRYKVTKRGQDVTLRCDPISSHATLYWYQQALGQGPEFLTYFNYEAQPDKSGLPSDRFSAERPEGSISTLTIQRTEQRDSAMYRCASSLSPGHYNEQFFGPGTRLTVL.